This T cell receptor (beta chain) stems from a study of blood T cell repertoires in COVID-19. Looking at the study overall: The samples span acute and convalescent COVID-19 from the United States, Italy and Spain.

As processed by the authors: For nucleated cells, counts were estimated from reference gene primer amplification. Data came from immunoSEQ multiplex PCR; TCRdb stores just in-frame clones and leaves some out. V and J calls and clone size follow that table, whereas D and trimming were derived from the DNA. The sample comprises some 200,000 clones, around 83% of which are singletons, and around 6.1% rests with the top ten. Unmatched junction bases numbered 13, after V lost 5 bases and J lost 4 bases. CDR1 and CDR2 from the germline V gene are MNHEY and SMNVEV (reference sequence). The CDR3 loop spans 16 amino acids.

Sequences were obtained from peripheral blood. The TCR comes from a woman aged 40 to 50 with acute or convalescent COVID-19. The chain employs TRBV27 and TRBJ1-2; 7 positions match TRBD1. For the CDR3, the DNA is TGTGCCAGCAGTCAAGACAGGGTCAACCCTCTCTATGGCTACACCTTC. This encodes CASSQDRVNPLYGYTF.